This T cell receptor beta chain was recovered during a study of blood T cell repertoires in COVID-19 (dated by TCRdb to about 2020). General notes on the study: The collaborator samples originated in the United States, Italy and Spain and spanned the acute and convalescent phases of COVID-19. The repertoires were made available in a free public database intended to serve as a resource for research on the immune response to SARS-CoV-2. Sample metadata almost always included a de-identified subject ID, COVID-19 status, age in years and sex. Samples came from the ongoing ImmuneRACE study (first 160 participants) plus 1,254 subjects from 6 global collaborators. The dataset comprised deeply sampled blood TCRbeta repertoires from subjects exposed to, actively infected with, or recovered from COVID-19. HLA class I and class II types, where available, came from metadata supplied by the sample provider rather than from assay-based typing. The material from the prospective study consisted of cDNA or gDNA derived from T cells, B-cell-depleted T cells, or PBMCs.

V is pruned by 3 bases and J by 3 bases, leaving 7 bases of the junction without a gene match. Per the germline V gene, SGHTS is the CDR1 and YDEGEE is the CDR2. The CDR3, from cysteine to phenylalanine, totals 16 residues. The only DNA kept is the CDR3, 48 bases in frame from the first base. The collaborating institutions used their own protocols to collect whole blood in K2EDTA tubes. For TCRbeta analysis, collaborator samples were shipped as frozen whole blood, as isolated PBMCs, or as DNA extracted from either sample type. The study at large found these results: The quantity of clinical and demographic metadata differed by source and by participant and was supplied without curation.

As concerns this clone: Its antigen is currently not known. One base away there is no much larger clone; base qualities are not given.

The immunoSEQ Assay, a bias-controlled multiplex PCR, was used to amplify TCRbeta CDR3 regions from genomic DNA. Under the source paper's analysis protocol: The number of nucleated cells in each sample was estimated from the amplification of reference gene primers within the assay. To quantify the absolute abundance of each unique TCRbeta CDR3 rearrangement, sequence reads were collapsed and filtered. For each sample, productive Simpson clonality was calculated as the square root of Simpson's diversity index over productive rearrangements. As stored in TCRdb, this immuneACCESS dataset retains in-frame rearrangements with V and J assigned. A fraction of the clones does not appear; measured against another copy, unresolved V genes explain less than half of the discrepancy, and the remainder lacks a known reason. V, J and clone size are those of that table, while D and trimming were read from the DNA. This sample gives around 220,000 clones in total; approximately 81% of them show up just once. About 10% of the sample is held by the ten biggest clonotypes.

The clonotype was recovered from an elderly woman with acute or convalescent COVID-19. The specimen sequenced was peripheral blood. Here the chain combines TRBV5-8 and TRBJ2-7, with 12 bases matching TRBD2. This receptor carries the CDR3 CASSSQTSGGGYEQYF. In nucleotide form, the sequence is TGTGCCAGCAGCTCCCAGACTAGCGGGGGCGGCTACGAGCAGTACTTC.